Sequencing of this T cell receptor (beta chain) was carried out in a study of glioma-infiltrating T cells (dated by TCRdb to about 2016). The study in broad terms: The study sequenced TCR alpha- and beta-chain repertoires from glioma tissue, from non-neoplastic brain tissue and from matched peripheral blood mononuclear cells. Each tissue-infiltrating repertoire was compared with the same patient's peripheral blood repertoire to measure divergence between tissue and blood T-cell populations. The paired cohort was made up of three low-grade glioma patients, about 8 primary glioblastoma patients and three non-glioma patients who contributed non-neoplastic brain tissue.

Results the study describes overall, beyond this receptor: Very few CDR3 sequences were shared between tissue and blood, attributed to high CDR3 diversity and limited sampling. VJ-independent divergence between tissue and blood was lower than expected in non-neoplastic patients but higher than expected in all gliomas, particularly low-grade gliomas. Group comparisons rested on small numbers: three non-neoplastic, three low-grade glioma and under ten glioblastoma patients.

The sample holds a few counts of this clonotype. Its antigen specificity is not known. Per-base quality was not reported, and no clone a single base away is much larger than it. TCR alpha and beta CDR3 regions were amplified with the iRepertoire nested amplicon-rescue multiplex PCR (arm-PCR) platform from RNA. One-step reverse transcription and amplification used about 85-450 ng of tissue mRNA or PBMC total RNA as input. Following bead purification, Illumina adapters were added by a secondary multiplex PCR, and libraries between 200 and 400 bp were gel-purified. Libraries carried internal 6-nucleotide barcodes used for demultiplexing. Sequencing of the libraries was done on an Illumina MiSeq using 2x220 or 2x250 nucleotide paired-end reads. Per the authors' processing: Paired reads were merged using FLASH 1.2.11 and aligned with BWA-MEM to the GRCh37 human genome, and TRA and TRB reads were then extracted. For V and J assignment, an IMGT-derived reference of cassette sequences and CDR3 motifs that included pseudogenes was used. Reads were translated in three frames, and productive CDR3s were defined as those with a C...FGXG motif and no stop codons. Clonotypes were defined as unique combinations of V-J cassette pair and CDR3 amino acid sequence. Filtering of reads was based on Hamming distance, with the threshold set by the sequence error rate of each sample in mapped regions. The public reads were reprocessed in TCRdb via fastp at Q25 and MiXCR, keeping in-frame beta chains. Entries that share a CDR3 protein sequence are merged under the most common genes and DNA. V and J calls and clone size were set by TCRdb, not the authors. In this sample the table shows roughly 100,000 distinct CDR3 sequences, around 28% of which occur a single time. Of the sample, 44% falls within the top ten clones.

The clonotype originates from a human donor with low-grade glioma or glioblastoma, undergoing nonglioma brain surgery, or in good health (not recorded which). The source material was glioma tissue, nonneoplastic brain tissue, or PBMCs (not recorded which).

The bases are TGTGCCAGCAGCTTAATCGGGGGCGCCGACGGTGAGCAGTTCTTC. Its protein is CASSLIGGADGEQFF. The V and J segments used are TRBV7-3 and TRBJ2-1; the D element might be TRBD1 or TRBD2, as each aligns at 6 bases. The CDR3 has 15 amino acids, counting the end cysteine and phenylalanine. Of all the DNA, just the CDR3 is kept, 45 bases in frame from base 1. V sheds 1 base and J sheds 9 bases, leaving 16 bases between their ends. Looking up the germline V gene yields CDR1 SGHTA and CDR2 FQGTGA.